This paragraph covers one T cell receptor beta chain sequence. What it recognizes is unknown. A multiplex PCR was run with 60 Vbeta primers and 13 Jbeta primers. Sequencing used immunoSEQ multiplex PCR; TCRdb keeps in-frame clones, though not all of them. The table shows around 150,000 clones, with under 75% occurring only once. The data stem from a study of cytomegalovirus exposure and HLA in healthy donors. The donors were healthy bone marrow donors. Study findings and constraints: With later analysis, a missense DCLRE1C variant became linked to TCR beta V- and J-gene trimming.

Germline CDR1 is MGHRA and CDR2 is YSYEKL. Between the trimmed V and J ends, which lost 1 base and 0 bases, there was a span of 19 bases. The CDR3 consists of 19 residues. This sequence was found in a woman aged 55-75 years in good health and CMV-seropositive. This sequence joins TRBV4-1 and TRBJ1-3, with D tentatively TRBD1 (5 bases). The sample consisted of PBMCs. Written as DNA, the CDR3 is TGCGCCAGCAGCCAAGTTTTGACAGATGCTCCCCACTCTGGAAACACCATATATTTT. Translating gives CASSQVLTDAPHSGNTIYF.